The 27 T cell receptor beta chains given below trace back to one sample, sequenced in a study of spatial heterogeneity in lung cancer. TCRdb called the 5' RACE reads again in MiXCR, with one record for every CDR3 protein. The sample includes roughly 25,000 distinct CDR3 sequences, 4% to 5% of them seen just once. The time point here: sample taken at primary tumor resection. Researchers sequenced whole RNA taken from tumor, nontumor lung or frozen PBMC without sorting. Sequences were derived from PBMCs, sampled at surgery. All receptors come from a male donor with early-stage non-small cell lung cancer.

This clonotype was detected only a few times. Since a much larger clone is just one base distant, this may be a read error. This chain uses TRBV27 with TRBJ2-5; D is perhaps TRBD1 (5 bases). The germline CDR1 and CDR2 sequences are MNHEY and SMNVEV (reference sequence). This CDR3 has 14 residues. The CDR3 spells CASSLLLGQETRYF. The CDR3 DNA reads as TGTGCCAGCAGTTTATTGTTAGGACAAGAGACCCGGTACTTC.

The V and J genes are TRBV6-1 and TRBJ2-5; the D gene could be TRBD1 or TRBD2 (5 bases each). The germline CDR1 and CDR2 sequences are MNHNS and SASEGT. The CDR3 totals 15 residues. Trimming left V 1 base short and J 0 bases short, with 9 bases between. CDR3 region: CASSEGGTDQETQYF. The CDR3 DNA reads as TGTGCCAGCAGTGAAGGGGGGACGGACCAAGAGACCCAGTACTTC.

This clonotype has ten or more counts. The gene calls are TRBV6-2 or TRBV6-3 and TRBJ2-7; possibly TRBD1 or TRBD2 for D (6 bases each). This CDR3 contains 16 residues. Germline V CDR1 and CDR2: MNHEY, SVGEGT. Deletions cut 2 bases from V and 5 bases from J, with 19 bases between. In DNA, the CDR3 is TGTGCCAGCAGTTACGGTCGGAGGGGGAAAAACCACGAGCAGTACTTC. It translates to CASSYGRRGKNHEQYF.

This clonotype appeared many times. This rearrangement joins TRBV2 to TRBJ1-5; D gene uncertain. This CDR3 region has 13 residues. Germline V gene data show CDR1 as SNHLY and CDR2 as FYNNEI. Trimming cost V 4 bases and J 6 bases, with 10 bases left between them. As DNA, the CDR3 is TGTGCCAGCAGTGCCAGGAAGGGTCAGCCCCAGCATTTT. Protein product: CASSARKGQPQHF.

This clonotype was recorded many times. This chain links TRBV5-1 with TRBJ2-7, with D perhaps TRBD2 (6 bases). The V end lost 7 bases, the J end lost 0 bases, and 23 bases lay between the germline ends. Per the germline V gene, CDR1 is SGHRS and CDR2 is YFSETQ. The CDR3 is 17 residues long. CDR3 loop: CASATGGLQSSSYEQYF. For the CDR3, the DNA is TGCGCCAGCGCCACCGGGGGTTTACAGTCGAGCTCCTACGAGCAGTACTTC.

This clonotype occurred many times. The CDR3 protein is CASSLYVSDSPLHF. The CDR3 coding sequence is TGTGCCAGCAGCTTATATGTCTCTGATTCACCCCTCCACTTT. This chain links TRBV11-2 with TRBJ1-6; D not certain. The germline V gene encodes CDR1 SGHAT and CDR2 FQNNGV. Trimming took 2 bases from V and 8 from J, leaving 10 bases between them. The CDR3 loop spans 14 amino acids.

The chain carries TRBV3-1 and TRBJ2-7; D gene uncertain. This CDR3 is 14 amino acids long. CDR1 is LGHDT, CDR2 YNNKEL, per germline (reference sequence). V was trimmed by 5 bases and J by 2 bases, leaving 13 bases between them. CDR3 DNA sequence: TGTGCCAGCAGCTCTCCCTCTAAAACCTACGAGCAGTACTTC. Translated, it gives CASSSPSKTYEQYF.

This chain connects TRBV2 to TRBJ2-2; the match to TRBD1 covers 9 bases. J gave up 1 base and V 6 bases, and 3 bases lay outside the gene matches. CDR1 is SNHLY, CDR2 FYNNEI, per germline. CDR3 size: 15 residues. This chain's CDR3 is CASSWDRVNTGELFF. DNA for the CDR3: TGTGCCAGCAGCTGGGACAGGGTGAACACCGGGGAGCTGTTTTTT. The full variable domain, its missing parts supplied by reference TRBV2 and TRBJ2-2, is EPEVTQTPSHQVTQMGQEVILRCVPISNHLYFYWYRQILGQKVEFLVSFYNNEISEKSEIFDDQFSVERPDGSNFTLKIRSTKLEDSAMYFCASSWDRVNTGELFFGEGSRLTVL.

This clonotype has a count of ten or more. The chain carries TRBV5-8 and TRBJ1-2; a possible D gene is TRBD1 (5 bases). The CDR3 extends over 15 amino acids. V was shortened by 0 bases and J by 2 bases, with 11 bases between the two germline ends. The germline gives CDR1 SGHTS, CDR2 YDEGEE. CDR3 amino acids: CASSLGSGRNYGYTF. The CDR3 region has the DNA TGTGCCAGCAGCTTGGGTTCAGGGAGGAACTATGGCTACACCTTC.

This clonotype was seen ten or more times. The chain uses TRBV7-3 and TRBJ1-5, with TRBD1 matching over 9 bases. The CDR3 is 14 residues long. Germline CDR1 is SGHTA and CDR2 is FQGTGA. V was pared by 5 bases and J by 7 bases, with 6 bases of the junction left unmatched. Written as DNA, the CDR3 is TGTGCCAGCAGCAGACTCGGGACAGGGCAGCCCCAGCATTTT. Protein product: CASSRLGTGQPQHF.

This clonotype ranks as medium-sized (0.01 to 0.1%). The chain employs TRBV12-3 or TRBV12-4 and TRBJ2-2, with D possibly TRBD1 on 5 matching bases. The CDR3 consists of 12 residues. V shed 6 bases and J shed 7 bases, with 9 bases lying between them. CDR3 amino acids: CASSLQGGELFF. CDR3 bases: TGTGCCAGCAGCCTCCAGGGCGGGGAGCTGTTTTTT.

This clonotype was found many times. V and J are TRBV30 and TRBJ2-7; D perhaps matches TRBD2 (6 bases). Germline CDR1 reads GTSNPN; CDR2 reads SVGIG (reference sequence). CDR3 size: 14 residues. The germline V and J ends were trimmed by 3 bases and 0 bases, with 12 bases remaining between them. The CDR3 DNA reads TGTGCCTGGAGCCCGGGACTCCACTCCTACGAGCAGTACTTC. It translates to CAWSPGLHSYEQYF.

This clonotype has a count of ten or more. This chain connects TRBV20-1 to TRBJ1-6; the match to TRBD1 covers 11 bases. J was trimmed by 5 bases and V by 6 bases; bases with no gene match: 6. This CDR3 has 15 residues. CDR1 is DFQATT, CDR2 SNEGSKA, per germline (reference sequence). DNA for the CDR3: TGCAGTGCAAGGACAGGGGGCTCGAATAATTCACCCCTCCACTTT. Its translation is CSARTGGSNNSPLHF.

This clonotype was seen many times. The chain combines TRBV18 with TRBJ2-1; TRBD1 aligns across 7 bases. In germline, CDR1 is KGHSH, CDR2 LQKENI. V lost 1 base and J lost 1; bases outside the gene matches: 10. This CDR3 has 18 amino acids. In nucleotides, the CDR3 is TGTGCCAGCTCACCACTGGAGTCAGGGGGTTTTTCCTACAATGAGCAGTTCTTC. It is translated as CASSPLESGGFSYNEQFF.

This clonotype was seen repeatedly, ten times or more. The V call is TRBV14, the J call TRBJ1-2; 7 bases are shared with TRBD1. CDR1 and CDR2 (germline): SGHDN, FVKESK. The CDR3 has 15 amino acids. Germline trimming cut 1 base from V and 4 bases from J; bases unmatched to any gene: 6. The CDR3 is CASSQVLTGAYGYTF. The CDR3 DNA is TGTGCCAGCAGCCAAGTCTTAACAGGGGCCTATGGCTACACCTTC.

This clonotype rates as medium-sized (0.01 to 0.1%). The V call is TRBV29-1, the J call TRBJ2-1; TRBD1 is a possible D gene (6 bases). From germline, CDR1 is SQVTM and CDR2 ANQGSEA. V dropped 6 bases and J dropped 1 base, with 16 bases sitting between them. The CDR3 runs 15 residues. The CDR3 sequence is CSVNTGSRSYNEQFF. CDR3 DNA sequence: TGCAGCGTCAACACAGGGTCACGGTCCTACAATGAGCAGTTCTTC.

This clonotype appeared many times. The chain has TRBV29-1 and TRBJ2-7; 11 bases line up with TRBD2. The germline gives CDR1 SQVTM, CDR2 ANQGSEA. Trimming took 5 bases from V and 3 from J; bases not matched to a gene: 12. The CDR3 is 16 residues long. The CDR3 spells CSVSPGTSGSLYEQYF. CDR3 sequence (DNA): TGCAGCGTTTCCCCGGGCACTAGCGGGAGTCTCTACGAGCAGTACTTC.

This clonotype was counted many times. The chain uses TRBV28 and TRBJ2-5, with no clear D. The V gene's germline CDR1 is MDHEN and CDR2 SYDVKM. This CDR3 has 12 amino acids. The V end was cut by 6 bases, the J end by 2 bases, with 7 bases between. The CDR3 region is CASRRVQETQYF. CDR3 sequence (DNA): TGTGCCAGCAGAAGGGTACAAGAGACCCAGTACTTC.

The chain uses TRBV9 and TRBJ2-1; the D gene is possibly TRBD2 (6 bases). Trimming removed 4 bases at V and 3 bases at J, with 14 bases between. The CDR3 extends over 15 amino acids. CDR1 is SGDLS, CDR2 YYNGEE, per germline. This CDR3 is CASSFLEGGYNEQFF. CDR3 DNA sequence: TGTGCCAGCAGCTTTTTGGAGGGCGGCTACAATGAGCAGTTCTTC.

This clonotype was counted ten times or more. The rearrangement joins TRBV7-8 to TRBJ1-1, with 9 bases lining up with TRBD1. J lost 6 bases, V lost 3 bases, and 5 bases had no gene match. Germline CDR1 SGHVS, CDR2 FQNEAQ. The CDR3 is made up of 14 amino acids. This CDR3 is CASSLRTGDAEAFF. CDR3 nucleotide sequence: TGTGCCAGCAGCTTGAGGACAGGGGACGCTGAAGCTTTCTTT. Supplemented by reference TRBV7-8 and TRBJ1-1, the full variable domain reads GAGVSQSPRYKVAKRGQDVALRCDPISGHVSLFWYQQALGQGPEFLTYFQNEAQLDKSGLPSDRFFAERPEGSVSTLKIQRTQQEDSAVYLCASSLRTGDAEAFFGQGTRLTVV.

In this sample, this clonotype turned up many times. The chain carries TRBV28 and TRBJ2-7; 12 bases map to TRBD1. Germline CDR1 is MDHEN and CDR2 is SYDVKM. J gave up 4 bases and V 6 bases, and 7 bases lay outside the gene matches. The length of the CDR3 is 15 residues. CDR3 nucleotides: TGTGCCAGCAGACTCGGGACAGGGGGCAAATACGAGCAGTACTTC. This sequence encodes CASRLGTGGKYEQYF. Full variable domain (outside the CDR3, taken from reference TRBV28 and TRBJ2-7): DVKVTQSSRYLVKRTGEKVFLECVQDMDHENMFWYRQDPGLGLRLIYFSYDVKMKEKGDIPEGYSVSREKKERFSLILESASTNQTSMYLCASRLGTGGKYEQYFGPGTRLTVT.

This clonotype was counted ten times or more. The CDR3 region is CASSPRTGGGTEAFF. Written as DNA, the CDR3 is TGTGCCAGCAGCCCACGGACAGGGGGTGGTACTGAAGCTTTCTTT. The chain joins TRBV11-1 to TRBJ1-1; 10 bases align to TRBD1. V shed 5 bases, J shed 5 bases, and the junction held 8 bases outside the gene matches. The CDR3 totals 15 residues. Germline-derived CDR1 and CDR2 are SGHAT and FQDESV (reference sequence).

This clonotype has at least ten counts. The chain joins TRBV4-2 to TRBJ2-2; D gene unclear. V was trimmed by 3 bases and J by 2 bases, leaving 4 bases between them. The CDR3 runs to 13 residues. Germline V gives CDR1 LGHNA, CDR2 YNFKEQ. The CDR3 region is CASSQRNTGELFF. The CDR3 DNA is TGTGCCAGCAGCCAGAGAAACACCGGGGAGCTGTTTTTT.

On this clonotype: This clone may be a read error of a much larger clone one base away. This chain uses TRBV5-1 with TRBJ1-2, with TRBD1 matching over 9 bases. Trimming removed 4 bases from V and 7 bases from J; junction bases left unmatched: 8. The CDR3 sequence is 14 residues long. Germline lookup yields CDR1 SGHRS and CDR2 YFSETQ. CDR3 in amino acids: CASSDDRGVSGYTF. In DNA, the CDR3 is TGCGCCAGCAGCGACGACAGGGGGGTCTCTGGCTACACCTTC.

This clonotype was seen many times. The chain employs TRBV7-2 and TRBJ1-6; 9 positions agree with TRBD1. J lost 8 bases, V lost 5 bases, and 7 bases had no gene match. This CDR3 spans 15 amino acids. CDR1 is SGHTA and CDR2 is FQGNSA in the germline V gene. The CDR3 DNA sequence: TGTGCCAGCAGCGCCCCCGGGACAGGGCATTCACCCCTCCACTTT. Its protein product is CASSAPGTGHSPLHF. The complete variable domain, with remaining parts taken from reference TRBV7-2 and TRBJ1-6, reads GAGVSQSPSNKVTEKGKDVELRCDPISGHTALYWYRQSLGQGLEFLIYFQGNSAPDKSGLPSDRFSAERTGGSVSTLTIQRTQQEDSAVYLCASSAPGTGHSPLHFGNGTRLTVT.

This clonotype was recorded many times. This chain uses TRBV11-2 with TRBJ1-1; possible D gene TRBD1, 5 bases. Germline lookup yields CDR1 SGHAT and CDR2 FQNNGV. The CDR3 has 15 amino acids. V was cut by 3 bases and J by 1 base, with 12 bases left in between. The CDR3 region is CASSLVWGGNTEAFF. The DNA of the CDR3 is TGTGCCAGCAGCTTGGTGTGGGGGGGGAACACTGAAGCTTTCTTT.

This clonotype was seen at least ten times. The chain recombines TRBV12-3 or TRBV12-4 with TRBJ2-7; D may match TRBD1 or TRBD2 (5 bases each). This CDR3 comprises 15 residues. The V end was cut by 2 bases, the J end by 3 bases, with 14 bases between. The CDR3 DNA reads as TGTGCCAGCAGTTTATCGGGGCTAGGGAGCTACGAGCAGTACTTC. Encoded protein: CASSLSGLGSYEQYF.